This passage covers 20 T cell receptor beta chains from one sample sequenced in a study of shared clonotypes between healthy human individuals. Clones were read by immunoSEQ multiplex PCR, and TCRdb kept only the in-frame ones, dropping some. The sample has about a million clones; over 75% are singletons. The specimen was memory CD4+ T cells sorted from blood. As for subset: CD45RA-negative fraction. The receptors stem from a young man in good health.

The V gene is TRBV19, the J gene TRBJ2-1, with D unclear. Deletions cut 5 bases from V and 8 bases from J, with 10 bases between. Per germline, CDR1 LNHDA and CDR2 SQIVND (reference sequence). There are 12 residues in the CDR3. In nucleotides, the CDR3 is TGTGCCAGTAGTTCACGAAGGGATGAGCAGTTCTTC. Translating it yields CASSSRRDEQFF. The complete variable domain, with remaining parts taken from reference TRBV19 and TRBJ2-1, reads DGGITQSPKYLFRKEGQNVTLSCEQNLNHDAMYWYRQDPGQGLRLIYYSQIVNDFQKGDIAEGYSVSREKKESFPLTVTSAQKNPTAFYLCASSSRRDEQFFGPGTRLTVL.

The chain combines TRBV5-6 with TRBJ2-7; maybe TRBD2 (6 bases). Between the trimmed V and J ends, which lost 2 bases and 7 bases, there was a span of 19 bases. Germline V gene lookup returns CDR1 SGHDT and CDR2 YYEEEE. CDR3 length: 15 amino acids. CDR3 residues: CASSFFGWEEGEQYF. The CDR3, as DNA: TGTGCCAGCAGCTTCTTCGGCTGGGAGGAAGGAGAGCAGTACTTC.

This chain joins TRBV27 and TRBJ2-7; 7 nucleotides line up with TRBD2. The CDR3 totals 14 residues. V lost 9 bases, J lost 4 bases, and 12 bases stayed unmatched. From germline, CDR1 is MNHEY and CDR2 SMNVEV (reference sequence). CDR3 in amino acids: CASGGGSIGYEQYF. CDR3 DNA sequence: TGTGCCAGTGGAGGCGGGAGTATCGGATACGAGCAGTACTTC.

The rearrangement links TRBV2 to TRBJ2-4; 7 positions match TRBD1. Trimming cost V 1 base and J 1 base; bases outside gene matches: 7. The CDR3 sequence is 17 residues long. CDR1 SNHLY and CDR2 FYNNEI come from the germline V gene. The CDR3 DNA follows: TGTGCCAGCAGTGAAGTATGGGCAGGGGGTGCCAAAAACATTCAGTACTTC. This translates into CASSEVWAGGAKNIQYF.

This clone was detected a few times. The chain uses TRBV7-9 and TRBJ1-1; possible D gene TRBD1, 5 bases. The CDR3 is 12 residues long. The V end was cut by 2 bases, the J end by 8 bases, with 9 bases between. Germline V gives CDR1 SEHNR, CDR2 FQNEAQ (reference sequence). CDR3 region: CASSLPSGEAFF. DNA of the CDR3: TGTGCCAGCAGCTTACCTTCAGGGGAAGCTTTCTTT.

With regard to this clone: This may be a read error: a much more frequent sequence differs by one nucleotide. The genes are TRBV6-5 and TRBJ1-5; D gene uncertain. Germline V CDR1 and CDR2: MNHEY, SVGAGI. V was clipped by 5 bases and J by 0 bases, with 5 bases between them. This CDR3 region has 13 residues. In DNA form, the CDR3 reads TGTGCCAGCAGTGCTTATAGCAATCAGCCCCAGCATTTT. This sequence encodes CASSAYSNQPQHF.

The chain links TRBV6-1 to TRBJ1-5, with D possibly TRBD1 on 5 matching bases. Trimming took off 6 bases at V and 0 bases at J, with 15 bases between the two ends. This CDR3 is 16 amino acids long. From germline, CDR1 is MNHNS and CDR2 SASEGT. The CDR3: CASSERGGDSNQPQHF. The CDR3 coding sequence is TGTGCCAGCAGCGAAAGAGGAGGGGATAGCAATCAGCCCCAGCATTTT.

This rearrangement joins TRBV28 to TRBJ1-1, with D perhaps TRBD1 (5 bases). Germline V gene data show CDR1 as MDHEN and CDR2 as SYDVKM. V lost 1 base and J 3 bases, leaving 15 bases between the germline ends. This CDR3 has 16 amino acids. The CDR3 nucleotides read TGTGCCAGCAGTTTATCTGCGGGCGTGGGGGACACTGAAGCTTTCTTT. Its protein product is CASSLSAGVGDTEAFF.

J is TRBJ2-3 and V is TRBV2; D uncertain. Looked up from germline, CDR1 is SNHLY and CDR2 is FYNNEI. The CDR3 contains 17 residues. The V end lost 7 bases, the J end lost 2 bases, and 22 bases lay between the germline ends. This CDR3 is CASTPNGWSLDTDTQYF. CDR3 sequence (DNA): TGTGCCAGCACCCCGAACGGGTGGAGCTTAGACACAGATACGCAGTATTTT. Full variable domain (missing parts from reference TRBV2 and TRBJ2-3): EPEVTQTPSHQVTQMGQEVILRCVPISNHLYFYWYRQILGQKVEFLVSFYNNEISEKSEIFDDQFSVERPDGSNFTLKIRSTKLEDSAMYFCASTPNGWSLDTDTQYFGPGTRLTVL.

The chain combines TRBV27 with TRBJ2-3; D is possibly TRBD2 (6 bases). V lost 5 bases and J lost 4, with 25 bases in between. Germline assignment: CDR1 MNHEY and CDR2 SMNVEV (reference sequence). The CDR3 is 18 residues long. The CDR3 region is CASSPNRISGGSPDTQYF. Written as DNA, the CDR3 is TGTGCCAGCAGTCCAAACCGGATTAGCGGTGGGTCGCCAGATACGCAGTATTTT.

The V gene is TRBV6-6, the J gene TRBJ1-6; D gene uncertain. CDR1 is MNHNY and CDR2 is SVGAGI in the germline V gene (reference sequence). Trimming removed 6 bases from V and 7 bases from J, with 16 bases in between. The CDR3 is 15 amino acids. This CDR3 reads CASSPRTGKNSPLHF. DNA for the CDR3: TGTGCCAGCAGCCCCAGGACGGGGAAAAATTCACCCCTCCACTTT.

The V and J genes are TRBV5-1 and TRBJ1-6; no clear D gene. V lost 3 bases, J lost 0 bases, and 10 bases lay in between. This CDR3 contains 16 residues. CDR1 and CDR2 (germline): SGHRS, YFSETQ. The CDR3 nucleotides are TGCGCCAGCAGCTCCCGAGAGAGCTCCTATAATTCACCCCTCCACTTT. Its protein product is CASSSRESSYNSPLHF.

The genes are TRBV5-1 and TRBJ1-1; TRBD1 matches at 8 bases. Germline V lookup: CDR1 SGHRS, CDR2 YFSETQ. Trimming cost V 3 bases and J 0 bases; bases outside gene matches: 10. CDR3 length: 17 amino acids. DNA of the CDR3: TGCGCCAGCAGCTCCGGGACAGGCCCCTCCATGAACACTGAAGCTTTCTTT. It codes for CASSSGTGPSMNTEAFF.

The chain combines TRBV11-2 with TRBJ2-3; D possibly uses TRBD1 or TRBD2 (6 bases each). Trimming took off 1 base at V and 0 bases at J, with 11 bases between the two ends. CDR1 and CDR2 (germline): SGHAT, FQNNGV. The length of the CDR3 is 16 residues. The CDR3 bases are TGTGCCAGCAGCTTAGGGGGGGCTACTAGCACAGATACGCAGTATTTT. Protein: CASSLGGATSTDTQYF.

The J gene is TRBJ1-5, the V gene TRBV7-6; TRBD1 matches at 10 bases. The CDR3 is 16 residues long. Germline-derived CDR1 and CDR2 are SGHVS and FNYEAQ. V lost 1 base to trimming and J lost 2 bases; unmatched junction nucleotides: 2. The DNA for the CDR3 is TGTGCCAGCAGCTTAGAGGGACAGGGGTGCAATCAGCCCCAGCATTTT. This sequence encodes CASSLEGQGCNQPQHF.

The genes are TRBV5-4 and TRBJ2-2, with 8 nucleotides matching TRBD2. The CDR3 has 17 amino acids. Germline trimming cut 6 bases from V and 2 bases from J; bases unmatched to any gene: 12. Germline V gene sequence: CDR1 SGHNT, CDR2 YYREEE (reference sequence). In DNA form, the CDR3 reads TGTGCCAGCACCATCGGGGGGGACACACGAAACACCGGGGAGCTGTTTTTT. It codes for CASTIGGDTRNTGELFF.

Concerning this clone itself: The identical CDR3 is also encoded by other nucleotide sequences in the sample. The chain has TRBV18 and TRBJ1-6; TRBD1 is a possible D gene (5 bases). CDR3 size: 13 residues. V shed 3 bases and J shed 8 bases, with 8 bases lying between them. CDR1 is KGHSH, CDR2 LQKENI, per germline. The CDR3 bases are TGTGCCAGCTCACCTCTGGGGGATTCACCCCTCCACTTT. Protein product: CASSPLGDSPLHF.

The chain is built from TRBV27 and TRBJ1-6; D unclear. The CDR3 covers 14 residues. Germline CDR1 MNHEY, CDR2 SMNVEV (reference sequence). Trimming pared 1 base from V and 7 bases from J, leaving 8 bases between. This chain's CDR3 is CASSLFDQNSPLHF. CDR3 DNA sequence: TGTGCCAGCAGTTTATTCGACCAGAATTCACCCCTCCACTTT.

This chain links TRBV18 with TRBJ2-5; 8 bases are a match to TRBD1. This CDR3 region has 15 residues. Per the germline V gene, CDR1 is KGHSH and CDR2 is LQKENI. The J segment lost 8 bases and the V segment lost 1 base, leaving 9 bases of the junction unmatched. The CDR3 nucleotides are TGTGCCAGCTCACCACAGGCAGGGGGCGTTGGTACCCAGTACTTC. Residues: CASSPQAGGVGTQYF.

The V and J genes are TRBV12-5 and TRBJ2-5, with D hard to call. CDR3 length: 12 residues. Trimming pared 0 bases from V and 7 bases from J, leaving 6 bases between. Germline V gene sequence: CDR1 LGHNT, CDR2 FRNRAP. The CDR3, as DNA: TGTGCTAGTGGTTTGGTAAAGGGGACCCAGTACTTC. Amino acids: CASGLVKGTQYF.